This T cell receptor (beta chain) was recorded in a study of blood T cell repertoires in COVID-19. This clone appeared a single time. CDR3 size: 15 residues. Losses at the gene ends were 0 bases for V and 15 bases for J; bases not matched to a gene: 13. Germline CDR1 is MNHEY and CDR2 is SVGAGI. Assay: immunoSEQ multiplex PCR; the TCRdb copy retains only in-frame clones and omits some. The top ten hold around 4.7% of the sample, which has 100,000 to 150,000 clones, 80% to 90% seen once. Input material: peripheral blood. The V gene is TRBV6-5, the J gene TRBJ1-5; 8 nucleotides align to TRBD1. This clonotype was obtained from a man aged 40-50 years with acute or convalescent COVID-19. The CDR3 loop reads CASSYSRQGTAPMHF. The CDR3 DNA sequence: TGTGCCAGCAGTTACTCGAGACAGGGGACAGCACCAATGCATTTT.